The 21 T cell receptor beta chains listed next were all sequenced from one sample in a study of tumor-infiltrating lymphocytes in primary liver carcinoma. Unsorted whole blood yielded blood RNA, and germline DNA was extracted as well. A primer matching the constant region was used to make TCR beta cDNA from 500 to 650 ng of total RNA. It was through three nested multiplex PCR rounds of slightly modified ARM-PCR that TCR beta libraries arose. With TRBV1-TRBV30 forward primers and a C-beta reverse primer, the first two PCR rounds were run for around 10 cycles each. TCRdb used MiXCR to reprocess the multiplex PCR reads, holding one entry per CDR3 protein. The table records approximately 340,000 distinct CDR3 sequences, around three fifths of them present only once. Sequencing used peripheral blood. Every receptor here comes from a man aged 40-50 years with primary liver carcinoma and hepatitis B virus infection.

As for this clonotype: A much more abundant neighbour one base away suggests this may be a read error. The chain has TRBV6-5 and TRBJ2-7; the match to TRBD1 covers 9 bases. The V gene's germline CDR1 is MNHEY and CDR2 SVGAGI. With 5 bases clipped from V and 5 bases from J, the junction kept 7 bases outside the gene matches. The CDR3 totals 14 residues. The CDR3 coding sequence is TGTGCCAGCAGTAGGGACAGGGTAGCCAACGAGCAGTACTTC. Translation gives CASSRDRVANEQYF.

About this clonotype itself: Sequence at one end of the junction differs from germline and may be a read error. The genes are TRBV6-1 and TRBJ2-1, with TRBD1 identical over 7 bases. Germline V gene data show CDR1 as MNHNS and CDR2 as SASEGT. The CDR3 length is 13 residues. The CDR3: CASRDRAENEQFF. DNA for the CDR3: TGTGCCAGCAGAGACAGGGCGGAGAATGAGCAATTCTTC.

This clonotype was counted between two and nine times. One end of the junction is discordant with germline, which a read error may explain. CDR3 nucleotide sequence: TGTGCCAGCATTTTAGCAGACAGGGCCGGGGGCTACGAGCAGTACTTC. This sequence encodes CASILADRAGGYEQYF. V gene TRBV28 combines with J gene TRBJ2-7; tentatively, D is TRBD1 (7 bases). Germline lookup yields CDR1 MDHEN and CDR2 SYDVKM. The CDR3 is made up of 16 amino acids.

Remarks on this clonotype: At one of its ends the junction is not consistent with the germline gene, which may arise from a read error. The chain uses TRBV12-3 or TRBV12-4 and TRBJ1-4; 7 bases map to TRBD1. The CDR3 covers 18 residues. CDR3 DNA: TGTGCCAGCAGCCCCCCTCGACAGGGTAGCTGGGCGGTGGAAAAACTGTTTTTC. Protein: CASSPPRQGSWAVEKLFF.

Points on this clonotype: A much larger clone is a single base away; this may be a read error. The genes are TRBV5-6 and TRBJ2-7, with TRBD2 identical over 7 bases. Germline V gene lookup returns CDR1 SGHDT and CDR2 YYEEEE. The CDR3 has 13 amino acids. DNA of the CDR3: TGTGCCAGCAGCTTGCTGGGGGACTACGTGCAGTACTTC. The encoded protein is CASSLLGDYVQYF.

Note on this clonotype: At one boundary the junction diverges from the germline segment, which might be a read error. This chain links TRBV11-2 with TRBJ2-2; D possibly corresponds to TRBD2 (5 bases). The CDR3 totals 16 residues. CDR1 and CDR2 (germline): SGHAT, FQNNGV. This CDR3 reads CASTLIYRANTGELVF. CDR3 coding DNA: TGTGCCAGCACCTTAATTTATAGGGCGAACACCGGGGAGCTGGTTTTT.

This clonotype was seen at least ten times. V is TRBV11-2 and J is TRBJ2-7; 9 bases line up with TRBD1. Trimming at V came to 5 bases and at J to 3 bases, leaving 8 bases not matched to a gene. There are 15 residues in the CDR3. Germline loops: CDR1 SGHAT, CDR2 FQNNGV. CDR3 amino acids: CASSRAGTGNYEQYF. DNA of the CDR3: TGTGCCAGCAGCCGGGCCGGGACAGGGAACTACGAGCAGTACTTC.

With regard to this clonotype: A clone one base away is much larger, so this may be a read error. The chain has TRBV6-1 and TRBJ2-7, with TRBD2 identical over 11 bases. Germline V gene lookup returns CDR1 MNHNS and CDR2 SASEGT. The CDR3 has 15 residues. The CDR3 loop reads CAISPRLAGFSEQYF. DNA for the CDR3: TGTGCCATCAGTCCTAGACTAGCGGGATTCAGCGAGCAGTACTTC.

Notes on this clonotype: A much larger clone lies a single base off, so this may be a read error. J is TRBJ1-1 and V is TRBV6-5, with no clear D. Germline CDR1 MNHEY, CDR2 SVGAGI. V dropped 0 bases and J dropped 7 bases, with 15 bases sitting between them. The CDR3 covers 15 residues. The CDR3 spells CASSYSERGRIEAFF. The CDR3 DNA reads as TGTGCCAGCAGTTACTCCGAGAGAGGTCGCATTGAAGCTTTCTTT.

Comment on this clonotype: The junction shows a germline mismatch at one end, possibly a read error. The rearrangement uses TRBV11-1 and TRBJ2-7; 10 positions agree with TRBD2. CDR1 is SGHAT, CDR2 FQDESV, per germline (reference sequence). The CDR3 is 15 residues long. CDR3 nucleotides: TGTGCCAGCGGCTTAGCGACTAGCGGGCGATACGAGCAGTACTTC. Protein product: CASGLATSGRYEQYF. Together with reference TRBV11-1 and TRBJ2-7, the CDR3 gives the full variable domain: EAEVAQSPRYKITEKSQAVAFWCDPISGHATLYWYRQILGQGPELLVQFQDESVVDDSQLPKDRFSAERLKGVDSTLKIQPAELGDSAMYLCASGLATSGRYEQYFGPGTRLTVT.

As concerns this clonotype: The CDR3 end shows no conserved phenylalanine or tryptophan, and so a read error is likely. This chain links TRBV11-2 with TRBJ2-3; D may be TRBD1 (5 bases). Germline-derived CDR1 and CDR2 are SGHAT and FQNNGV. Trimming pared 11 bases from V and 1 base from J, leaving 19 bases between. This CDR3 is built from 15 residues. The CDR3 sequence is CAGNLIGAGTDTQYS. CDR3 coding DNA: TGTGCCGGCAACCTGATAGGGGCGGGCACAGATACGCAGTATTCT.

In regard to this clonotype: A much larger clone is a single base away; this may be a read error. The chain has TRBV12-3 or TRBV12-4 and TRBJ2-2; TRBD1 or TRBD2 may be the D gene (7 bases each). Trimming took off 8 bases at V and 5 bases at J, with 21 bases between the two ends. The CDR3 is 16 amino acids. The CDR3 region has the DNA TGTGCCAGCGGTCTCAGCGGGACAGTCCAAACCGGGGAGCTGTTTTTT. Protein: CASGLSGTVQTGELFF.

On this clonotype itself: The CDR3 does not close with the conserved phenylalanine or tryptophan, likely indicating a read error. CDR3 protein: CASSLSLNTEAFL. Written as DNA, the CDR3 is TGTGCCAGCAGCTTAAGCCTGAACACTGAAGCTTTCCTT. This chain connects TRBV11-1 to TRBJ1-1; unclear D gene. Germline-derived CDR1 and CDR2 are SGHAT and FQDESV (reference sequence). The V gene lost 2 bases and the J gene lost 0 bases, with 4 bases spanning the gap. The CDR3 loop spans 13 amino acids.

The chain recombines TRBV13 with TRBJ2-3; no definite D call. The germline gives CDR1 PRHDT, CDR2 FYEKMQ (reference sequence). The length of the CDR3 is 16 residues. Trimming stripped 4 bases from V and 2 bases from J, with 16 bases between. The CDR3 DNA reads as TGTGCCAGCAGCTCCGGACGGAATCCAACCACAGATACGCAGTATTTT. Amino acid sequence: CASSSGRNPTTDTQYF.

V and J are TRBV12-3 or TRBV12-4 and TRBJ2-2, with D possibly called TRBD1 or TRBD2 (5 bases each). Trimming took off 6 bases at V and 4 bases at J, with 15 bases between the two ends. There are 15 residues in the CDR3. As DNA, the CDR3 is TGTGCCAGCAGGTTGGGGACCATCCTCACCGGGGAGCTGTTTTTT. Translating gives CASRLGTILTGELFF.

This sequence joins TRBV11-2 and TRBJ2-7, with 7 bases aligning to TRBD1. The CDR3 has 16 amino acids. Germline values: CDR1 SGHAT, CDR2 FQNNGV. V shed 4 bases and J 0 bases; nucleotides not matched to a gene: 9. The CDR3, as DNA: TGTGCCAGCAGCTCAGGGACAGTGCTCTTCTCCTACGAGCAGTACTTC. Protein product: CASSSGTVLFSYEQYF.

Comments on this clonotype: A read error is possible here, since a much larger clone lies one base away. The chain links TRBV4-2 to TRBJ2-7; 7 nucleotides align to TRBD1. Germline assignment: CDR1 LGHNA and CDR2 YNFKEQ. CDR3 length: 16 amino acids. CDR3 sequence: CVSSQGSSTGKGEQYF. CDR3 coding DNA: TGTGTCAGCAGCCAAGGATCCTCGACAGGGAAGGGCGAGCAGTACTTC.

Details on this clonotype: This may arise from a read error, as a much more abundant clone is one base away. This sequence joins TRBV12-3 or TRBV12-4 and TRBJ2-7; possibly TRBD2 for D (6 bases). This CDR3 comprises 13 residues. The CDR3: CASTLKSSAGQYF. As DNA, the CDR3 is TGTGCCAGCACTTTAAAATCTAGCGCCGGGCAGTACTTC.

In regard to this clonotype: Here the CDR3 omits its conserved ending phenylalanine or tryptophan, so a read error is the likely source. It is unclear where the CDR3 begins or ends on the DNA, so no DNA is shown, and the CDR3 is as TCRdb lists it. The chain employs TRBV11-2 and TRBJ2-7. The CDR3 is 11 amino acids in total, end residues counted. The germline gives CDR1 SGHAT, CDR2 FQNNGV. This chain's CDR3 is CASRLRYERYL.

As concerns this clonotype: Mismatch with germline at one junction end may stem from a read error. The gene calls are TRBV29-1 and TRBJ2-1; TRBD2 matches 7 bases. The CDR3 runs 10 residues. Germline V gene data show CDR1 as SQVTM and CDR2 as ANQGSEA. Here the CDR3 reads CSIEERDEFF. CDR3 DNA: TGCAGCATTGAAGAGCGGGATGAGTTCTTC.

Remarks on this clonotype: This CDR3 is missing its conserved last phenylalanine or tryptophan, likely due to a read error. The V call is TRBV12-5, the J call TRBJ2-3; 7 bases fit TRBD2. The CDR3 length is 14 residues. The germline V gene encodes CDR1 LGHNT and CDR2 FRNRAP. The CDR3 nucleotides are TGTGCTAGTTGGGCGGAGCGGGGCACATATACGCAGTATCTT. Translating gives CASWAERGTYTQYL.